This T cell receptor (beta chain) was sequenced during a study of vaccination and CD4 T cells after COVID-19. Study information: Cellular stimulation was performed using overlapping spike peptides derived from SARS-CoV-2, HCoV-NL63, HCoV-OC43 and HCoV-229E.

Cultured CD4+ T cells had their DNA profiled by the Oncomine TCR Beta short-read assay. MiXCR was run by TCRdb on the PCR reads, yielding one entry per CDR3 protein. The table has about 21,000 distinct CDR3 sequences, about 38% seen once. V lost 1 base, J lost 2 bases, and 2 bases stayed unmatched. Germline V gene lookup returns CDR1 DFQATT and CDR2 SNEGSKA (reference sequence). The CDR3 totals 14 residues. Concerning this clonotype itself: Its antigen is unidentified.

The treatment denotes: approximately 11-day PBMC culture with coronavirus spike peptide pools or control peptides (ViraFEST assay). The sequence was obtained from a human donor who had recovered from COVID-19. V is TRBV20-1 and J is TRBJ1-5, with 7 bases identical to TRBD1. The sequencing used CD4+ T cells from blood, cultured in vitro, collected before SARS-CoV-2 vaccination. The CDR3 reads CSARGQGGNQPQHF. The CDR3 DNA reads as TGCAGTGCTAGAGGACAGGGAGGCAATCAGCCCCAGCATTTT.